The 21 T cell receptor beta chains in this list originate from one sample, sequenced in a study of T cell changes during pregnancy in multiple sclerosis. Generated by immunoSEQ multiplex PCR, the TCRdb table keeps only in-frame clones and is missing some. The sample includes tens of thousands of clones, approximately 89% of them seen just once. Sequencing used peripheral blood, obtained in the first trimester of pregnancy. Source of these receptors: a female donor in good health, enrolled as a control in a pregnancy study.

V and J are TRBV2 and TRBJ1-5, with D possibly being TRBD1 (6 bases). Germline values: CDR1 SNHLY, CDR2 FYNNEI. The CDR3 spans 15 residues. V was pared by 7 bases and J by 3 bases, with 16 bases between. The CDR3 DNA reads TGTGCCAGCAACCCCGGGACAATGGACAATCAGCCCCAGCATTTT. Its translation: CASNPGTMDNQPQHF.

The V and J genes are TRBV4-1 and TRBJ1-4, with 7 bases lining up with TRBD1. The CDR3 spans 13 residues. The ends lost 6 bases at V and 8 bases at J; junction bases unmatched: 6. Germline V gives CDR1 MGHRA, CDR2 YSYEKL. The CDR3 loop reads CASRDAGGEKLFF. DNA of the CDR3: TGCGCCAGCAGGGATGCAGGGGGGGAAAAACTGTTTTTT.

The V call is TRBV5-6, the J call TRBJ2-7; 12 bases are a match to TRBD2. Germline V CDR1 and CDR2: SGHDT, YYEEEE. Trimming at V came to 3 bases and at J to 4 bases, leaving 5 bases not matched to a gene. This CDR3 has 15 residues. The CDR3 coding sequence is TGTGCCAGCAGCTCCGGGACTAGCGGGTTGTACGAGCAGTACTTC. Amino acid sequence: CASSSGTSGLYEQYF. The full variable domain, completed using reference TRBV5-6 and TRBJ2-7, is DAGVTQSPTHLIKTRGQQVTLRCSPKSGHDTVSWYQQALGQGPQFIFQYYEEEERQRGNFPDRFSGHQFPNYSSELNVNALLLGDSALYLCASSSGTSGLYEQYFGPGTRLTVT.

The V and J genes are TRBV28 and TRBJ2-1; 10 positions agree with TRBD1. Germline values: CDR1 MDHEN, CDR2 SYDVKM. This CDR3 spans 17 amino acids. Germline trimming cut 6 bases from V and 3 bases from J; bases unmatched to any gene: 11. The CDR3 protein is CASRTKPGQGFYNEQFF. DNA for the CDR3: TGTGCCAGCAGGACTAAACCGGGACAGGGGTTCTACAATGAGCAGTTCTTC.

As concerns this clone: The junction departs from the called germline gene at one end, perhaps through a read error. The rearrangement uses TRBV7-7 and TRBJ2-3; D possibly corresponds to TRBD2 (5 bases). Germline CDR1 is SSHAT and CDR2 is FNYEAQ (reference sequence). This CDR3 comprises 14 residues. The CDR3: CASSLDGNADTQYF. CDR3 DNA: TGTGCTAGCAGCTTAGACGGGAACGCAGATACGCAGTATTTT.

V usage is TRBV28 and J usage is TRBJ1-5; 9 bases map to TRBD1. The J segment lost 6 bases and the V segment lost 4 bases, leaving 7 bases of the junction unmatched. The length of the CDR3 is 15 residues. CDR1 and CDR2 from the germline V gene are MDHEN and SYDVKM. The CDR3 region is CASSSDRGVPQPQHF. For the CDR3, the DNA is TGTGCCAGCAGTTCGGACAGGGGCGTCCCTCAGCCCCAGCATTTT.

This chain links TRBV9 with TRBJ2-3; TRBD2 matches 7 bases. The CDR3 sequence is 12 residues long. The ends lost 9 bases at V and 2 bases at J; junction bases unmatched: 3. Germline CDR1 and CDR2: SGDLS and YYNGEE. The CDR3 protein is CATSGATDTQYF. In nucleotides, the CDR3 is TGTGCCACGAGCGGGGCCACAGATACGCAGTATTTT. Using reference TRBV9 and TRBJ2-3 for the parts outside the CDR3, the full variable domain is DSGVTQTPKHLITATGQRVTLRCSPRSGDLSVYWYQQSLDQGLQFLIQYYNGEERAKGNILERFSAQQFPDLHSELNLSSLELGDSALYFCATSGATDTQYFGPGTRLTVL.

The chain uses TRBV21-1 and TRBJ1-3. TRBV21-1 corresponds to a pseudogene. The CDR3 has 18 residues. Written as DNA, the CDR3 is TGTGCCAGCAGCCTTCCGGGGAGTGCGGGAAACTCTGGAAACACCATATATTTT. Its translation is CASSLPGSAGNSGNTIYF.

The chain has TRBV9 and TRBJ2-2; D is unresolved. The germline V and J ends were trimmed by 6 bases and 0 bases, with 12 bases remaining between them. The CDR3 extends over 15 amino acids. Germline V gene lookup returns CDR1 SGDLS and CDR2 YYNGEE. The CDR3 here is CASKPSGPNTGELFF. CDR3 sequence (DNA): TGTGCCAGCAAACCCAGTGGGCCGAACACCGGGGAGCTGTTTTTT.

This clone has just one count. The CDR3 nucleotides are TGTGCCAGCAGTGCCATTGTACAGGGTCGGCAGTTCTTC. As protein: CASSAIVQGRQFF. The chain is built from TRBV27 and TRBJ2-1; a possible D gene is TRBD1 (6 bases). V lost 5 bases and J 12 bases, leaving 17 bases between the germline ends. The CDR3 sequence is 13 residues long. Germline V CDR1 and CDR2: MNHEY, SMNVEV (reference sequence).

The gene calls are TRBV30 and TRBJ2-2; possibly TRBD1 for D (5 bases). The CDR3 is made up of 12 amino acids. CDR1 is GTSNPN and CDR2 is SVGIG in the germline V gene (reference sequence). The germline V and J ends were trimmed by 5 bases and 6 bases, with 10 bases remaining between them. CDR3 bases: TGTGCCTGGGGCAGGGTCTCCGGGGAGCTGTTTTTT. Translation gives CAWGRVSGELFF. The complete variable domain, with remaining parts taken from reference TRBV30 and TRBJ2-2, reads SQTIHQWPATLVQPVGSPLSLECTVEGTSNPNLYWYRQAAGRGLQLLFYSVGIGQISSEVPQNLSASRPQDRQFILSSKKLLLSDSGFYLCAWGRVSGELFFGEGSRLTVL.

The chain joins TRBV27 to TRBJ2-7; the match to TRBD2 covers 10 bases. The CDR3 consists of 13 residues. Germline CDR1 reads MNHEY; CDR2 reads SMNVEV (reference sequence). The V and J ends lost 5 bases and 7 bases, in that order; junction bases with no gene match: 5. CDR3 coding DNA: TGTGCCAGCAGTCTAGCGGGGGAGGGGGAGCAGTACTTC. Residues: CASSLAGEGEQYF.

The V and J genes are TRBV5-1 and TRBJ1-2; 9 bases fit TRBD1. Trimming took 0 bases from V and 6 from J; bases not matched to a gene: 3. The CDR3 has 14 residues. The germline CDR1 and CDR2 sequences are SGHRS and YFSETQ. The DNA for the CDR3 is TGCGCCAGCAGCTTGGGGGACAGGGCGGATGGCTACACCTTC. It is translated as CASSLGDRADGYTF.

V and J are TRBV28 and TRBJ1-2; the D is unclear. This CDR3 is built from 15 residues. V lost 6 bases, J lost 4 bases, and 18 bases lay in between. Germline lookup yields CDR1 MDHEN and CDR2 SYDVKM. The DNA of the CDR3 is TGTGCCAGCAGGCCTATAGGCAGAGAGGGCTATGGCTACACCTTC. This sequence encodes CASRPIGREGYGYTF.

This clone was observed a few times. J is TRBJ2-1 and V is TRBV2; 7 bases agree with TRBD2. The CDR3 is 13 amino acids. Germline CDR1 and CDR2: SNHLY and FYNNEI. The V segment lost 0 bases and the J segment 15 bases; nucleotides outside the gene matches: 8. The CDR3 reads CASSEALRLAPFF. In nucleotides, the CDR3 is TGTGCCAGCAGTGAAGCTCTCCGACTAGCCCCGTTCTTC.

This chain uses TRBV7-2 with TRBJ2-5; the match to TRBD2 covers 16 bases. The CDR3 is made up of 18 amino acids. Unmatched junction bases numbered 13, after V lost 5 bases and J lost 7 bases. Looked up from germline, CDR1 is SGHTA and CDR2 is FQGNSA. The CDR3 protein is CASSPTRGTSGGAGTQYF. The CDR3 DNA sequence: TGTGCCAGCAGCCCCACCCGGGGGACTAGCGGGGGGGCGGGGACCCAGTACTTC.

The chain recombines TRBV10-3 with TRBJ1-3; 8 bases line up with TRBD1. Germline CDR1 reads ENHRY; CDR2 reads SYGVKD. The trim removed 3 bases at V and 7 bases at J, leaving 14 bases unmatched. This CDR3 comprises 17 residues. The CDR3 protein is CAISDPARTGSRNTIYF. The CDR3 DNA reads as TGTGCCATCAGTGACCCCGCCAGGACAGGGAGCCGGAACACCATATATTTT.

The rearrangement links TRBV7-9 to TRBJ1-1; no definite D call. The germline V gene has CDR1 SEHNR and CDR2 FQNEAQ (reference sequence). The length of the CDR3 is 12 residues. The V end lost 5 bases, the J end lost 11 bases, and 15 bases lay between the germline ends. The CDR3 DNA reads TGTGCCAGCAGCCCACCCGAGAGAGTGGCTTTCTTT. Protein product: CASSPPERVAFF.

The CDR3 nucleotides read TGCGCCAGCAGCCATCCTAGCGGGGCAAGCTCCTACAATGAGCAGTTCTTC. Its translation is CASSHPSGASSYNEQFF. V is TRBV4-1 and J is TRBJ2-1, with 9 bases fitting TRBD2. Per germline, CDR1 MGHRA and CDR2 YSYEKL. The CDR3 runs to 17 residues. Trimming cost V 3 bases and J 0 bases; bases outside gene matches: 6.

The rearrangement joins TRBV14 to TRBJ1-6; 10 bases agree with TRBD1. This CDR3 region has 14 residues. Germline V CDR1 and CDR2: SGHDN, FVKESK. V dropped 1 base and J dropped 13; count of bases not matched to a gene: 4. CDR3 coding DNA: TGTGCCAGCAGCCAAGGACAGGGGGCTGTGCCCCTCCACTTT. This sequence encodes CASSQGQGAVPLHF.

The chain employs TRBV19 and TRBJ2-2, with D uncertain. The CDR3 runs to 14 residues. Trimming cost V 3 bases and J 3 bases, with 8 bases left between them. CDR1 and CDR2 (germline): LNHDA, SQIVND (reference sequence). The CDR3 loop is CASSIQAYTGELFF. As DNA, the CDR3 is TGTGCCAGTAGTATTCAGGCTTACACCGGGGAGCTGTTTTTT. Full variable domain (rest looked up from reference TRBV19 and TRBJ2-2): DGGITQSPKYLFRKEGQNVTLSCEQNLNHDAMYWYRQDPGQGLRLIYYSQIVNDFQKGDIAEGYSVSREKKESFPLTVTSAQKNPTAFYLCASSIQAYTGELFFGEGSRLTVL.